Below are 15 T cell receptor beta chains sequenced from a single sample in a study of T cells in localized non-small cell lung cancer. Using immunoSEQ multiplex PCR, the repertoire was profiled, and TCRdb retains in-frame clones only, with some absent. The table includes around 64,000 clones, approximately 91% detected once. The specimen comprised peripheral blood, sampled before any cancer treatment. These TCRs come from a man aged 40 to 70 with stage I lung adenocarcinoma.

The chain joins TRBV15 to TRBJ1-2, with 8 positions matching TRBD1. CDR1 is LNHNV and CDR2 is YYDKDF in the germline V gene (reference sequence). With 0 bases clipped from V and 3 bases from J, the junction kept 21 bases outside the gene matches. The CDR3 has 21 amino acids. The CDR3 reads CATSRDWSWSARGPTDYGYTF. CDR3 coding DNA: TGTGCCACCAGCAGAGATTGGTCTTGGTCGGCCAGGGGGCCTACCGACTATGGCTACACCTTC.

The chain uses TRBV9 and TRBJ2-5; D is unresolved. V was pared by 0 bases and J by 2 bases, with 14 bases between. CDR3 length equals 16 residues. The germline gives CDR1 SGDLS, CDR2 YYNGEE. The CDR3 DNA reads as TGTGCCAGCAGCGTAGGAGGAGCGAACACTCAAGAGACCCAGTACTTC. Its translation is CASSVGGANTQETQYF.

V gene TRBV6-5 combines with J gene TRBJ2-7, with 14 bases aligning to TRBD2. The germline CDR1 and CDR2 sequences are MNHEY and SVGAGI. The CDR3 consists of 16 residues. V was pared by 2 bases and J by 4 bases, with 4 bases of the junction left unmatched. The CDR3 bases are TGTGCCAGCAGTTACAGCGGGACTAGCGGGAGTTACGAGCAGTACTTC. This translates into CASSYSGTSGSYEQYF.

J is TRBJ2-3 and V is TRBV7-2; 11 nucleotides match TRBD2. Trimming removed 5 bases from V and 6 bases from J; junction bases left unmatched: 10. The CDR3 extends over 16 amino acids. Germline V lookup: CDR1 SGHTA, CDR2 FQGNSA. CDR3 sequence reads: CASSPRLAGGGDTQYF. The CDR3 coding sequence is TGTGCCAGCAGCCCTAGGCTAGCGGGGGGAGGGGATACGCAGTATTTT.

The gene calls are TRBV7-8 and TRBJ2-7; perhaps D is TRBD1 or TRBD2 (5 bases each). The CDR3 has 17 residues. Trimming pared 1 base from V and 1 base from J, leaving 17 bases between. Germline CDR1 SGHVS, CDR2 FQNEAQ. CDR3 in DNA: TGTGCCAGCAGCTTAGATCCCCGATCCGGGGCATCCTACGAGCAGTACTTC. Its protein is CASSLDPRSGASYEQYF.

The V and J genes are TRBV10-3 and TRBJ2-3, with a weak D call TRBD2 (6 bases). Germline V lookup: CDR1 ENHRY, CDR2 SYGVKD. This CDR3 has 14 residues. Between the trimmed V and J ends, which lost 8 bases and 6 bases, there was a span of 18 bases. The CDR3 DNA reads TGTGCCATCCGGGACTCCCTCCGGGGGGATACGCAGTATTTT. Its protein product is CAIRDSLRGDTQYF.

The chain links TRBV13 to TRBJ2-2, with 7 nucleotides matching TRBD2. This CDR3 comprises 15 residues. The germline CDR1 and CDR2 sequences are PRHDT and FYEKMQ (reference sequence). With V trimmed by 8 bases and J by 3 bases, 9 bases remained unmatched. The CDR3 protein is CASATGGGYTGELFF. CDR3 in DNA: TGTGCCAGCGCGACGGGAGGAGGGTACACCGGGGAGCTGTTTTTT. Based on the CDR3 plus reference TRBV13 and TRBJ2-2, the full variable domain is AAGVIQSPRHLIKEKRETATLKCYPIPRHDTVYWYQQGPGQDPQFLISFYEKMQSDKGSIPDRFSAQQFSDYHSELNMSSLELGDSALYFCASATGGGYTGELFFGEGSRLTVL.

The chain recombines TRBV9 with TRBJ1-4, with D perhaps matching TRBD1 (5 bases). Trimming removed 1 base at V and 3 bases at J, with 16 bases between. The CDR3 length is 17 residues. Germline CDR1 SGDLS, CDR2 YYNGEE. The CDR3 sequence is CASSVSPGPPPNEKLFF. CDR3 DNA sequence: TGTGCCAGCAGCGTAAGTCCAGGGCCTCCTCCTAATGAAAAACTGTTTTTT.

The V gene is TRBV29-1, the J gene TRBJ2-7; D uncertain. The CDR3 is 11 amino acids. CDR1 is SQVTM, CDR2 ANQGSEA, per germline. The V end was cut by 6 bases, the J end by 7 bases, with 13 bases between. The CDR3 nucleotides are TGCAGCGTCGCCTTCACAAGGGAGCAGTACTTC. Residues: CSVAFTREQYF.

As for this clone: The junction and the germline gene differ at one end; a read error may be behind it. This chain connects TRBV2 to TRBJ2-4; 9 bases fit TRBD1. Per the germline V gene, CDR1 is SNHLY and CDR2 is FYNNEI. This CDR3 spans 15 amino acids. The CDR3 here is CASSEAGTGIAPGDF. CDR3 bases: TGTGCCAGCAGTGAGGCCGGGACAGGGATCGCCCCCGGGGACTTC.

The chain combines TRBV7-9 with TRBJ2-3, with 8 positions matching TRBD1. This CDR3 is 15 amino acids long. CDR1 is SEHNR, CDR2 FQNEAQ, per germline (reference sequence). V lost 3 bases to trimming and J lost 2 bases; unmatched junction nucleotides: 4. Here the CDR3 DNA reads TGTGCCAGCAGCTTTCGACAGGGGATCACAGATACGCAGTATTTT. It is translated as CASSFRQGITDTQYF.

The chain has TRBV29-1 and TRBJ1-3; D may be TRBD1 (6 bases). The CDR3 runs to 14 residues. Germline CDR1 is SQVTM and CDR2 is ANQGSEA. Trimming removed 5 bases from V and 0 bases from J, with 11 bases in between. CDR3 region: CSVWTASSGNTIYF. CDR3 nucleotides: TGCAGCGTTTGGACAGCGAGCTCTGGAAACACCATATATTTT.

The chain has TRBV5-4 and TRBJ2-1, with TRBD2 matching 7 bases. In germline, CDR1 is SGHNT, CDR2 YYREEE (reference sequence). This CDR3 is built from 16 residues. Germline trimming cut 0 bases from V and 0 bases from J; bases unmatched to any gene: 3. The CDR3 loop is CASSLGSGASYNEQFF. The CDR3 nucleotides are TGTGCCAGCAGCTTGGGGAGCGGGGCCTCCTACAATGAGCAGTTCTTC.

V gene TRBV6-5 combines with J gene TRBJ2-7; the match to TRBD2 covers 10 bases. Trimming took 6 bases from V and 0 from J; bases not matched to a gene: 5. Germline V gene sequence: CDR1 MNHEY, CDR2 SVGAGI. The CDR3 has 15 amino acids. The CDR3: CASRAGTSDSYEQYF. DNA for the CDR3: TGTGCCAGCAGAGCCGGGACTAGCGACTCCTACGAGCAGTACTTC.

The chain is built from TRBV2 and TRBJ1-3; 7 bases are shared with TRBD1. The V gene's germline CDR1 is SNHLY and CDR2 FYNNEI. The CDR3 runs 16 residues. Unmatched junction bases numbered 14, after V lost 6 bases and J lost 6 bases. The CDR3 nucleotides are TGTGCCAGCAGCCGTCGGGACAGCCACTATGAAAACACCATATATTTT. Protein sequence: CASSRRDSHYENTIYF.